This T cell receptor beta chain was recorded in a study of OX40 agonist ivuxolimab in advanced cancers. Study observations and caveats: Clonal expansion by week 6 occurred in CD4+ and CD8+ blood T cells (at 0.1 to 3.0 mg/kg). More expanded clones were seen, on average, in CD8+ T cells than in CD4+.

Using immunoSEQ multiplex PCR, the repertoire was profiled, and TCRdb retains in-frame clones only, with some absent. The sample holds 130,000 or so clones, 85% to 95% seen once. As concerns this clone: Its antigen is currently unknown.

The V and J ends lost 5 bases and 2 bases, in that order; junction bases with no gene match: 6. CDR1 is SGHVS and CDR2 is FNYEAQ in the germline V gene. This CDR3 is 17 amino acids long. The chain has TRBV7-6 and TRBJ2-6; 10 positions match TRBD1. The receptor was isolated from an adult with an advanced solid tumor such as melanoma, head and neck, liver or kidney cancer. The sample here was CD4+ or CD8+ T cells sorted from blood, taken in a trial of the OX40 agonist ivuxolimab. The CDR3 here is CASSQRGQGAGANVLTF. The DNA of the CDR3 is TGTGCCAGCAGCCAACGAGGACAGGGGGCTGGGGCCAACGTCCTGACTTTC.